A selection of T cell receptor beta chains follows, all from one sample in a study of cytomegalovirus exposure and HLA in healthy donors. The protocol was immunoSEQ multiplex PCR, while the TCRdb copy is restricted to in-frame clones and leaves out a portion. The table lists some 110,000 clones, around three quarters of them singletons. The sample comprised PBMCs. These TCRs come from a woman in her late teens or twenties in good health and CMV-seropositive. CDR3s include the opening cysteine and the closing phenylalanine or tryptophan. Each record gives: J gene, clone size, V gene, D gene, CDR3 protein, CDR3 DNA. A D gene is named only where the DNA matches it firmly. The size of a clone is reported for some rows only, either as once, few or many, or as a class for expanded clones.

>TRBJ1-1|NA|TRBV19|TRBD1
CATDRGRLNTEAFF
TGTGCCACCGACAGGGGGAGATTGAACACTGAAGCTTTCTTT
>TRBJ1-2|NA|TRBV9|TRBD1
CASSRDSYGYTF
TGTGCCAGCAGCAGGGACAGCTATGGCTACACCTTC
>TRBJ2-7|NA|TRBV6-5|TRBD1
CASSRQGGEQYF
TGTGCCAGCAGTCGACAGGGGGGCGAGCAGTACTTC
>TRBJ2-7|NA|TRBV30|TRBD1
CAGQGERPYEQYF
TGTGCCGGTCAGGGGGAGAGGCCCTACGAGCAGTACTTC
>TRBJ2-3|NA|TRBV5-1|TRBD2
CASSETSGRVDTQYF
TGCGCCAGCAGCGAAACTAGCGGGAGGGTAGATACGCAGTATTTT
>TRBJ1-1|NA|TRBV19|TRBD1
CASTWTGEDTEAFF
TGTGCCAGTACCTGGACAGGGGAGGACACTGAAGCTTTCTTT
>TRBJ1-4|NA|TRBV5-1|NA
CASSSSGTSNEKLFF
TGCGCCAGCAGCTCCTCCGGGACAAGTAATGAAAAACTGTTTTTT
>TRBJ2-2|NA|TRBV15|TRBD1
CATSPIDRANTGELFF
TGTGCCACCAGCCCGATAGACAGGGCGAACACCGGGGAGCTGTTTTTT
>TRBJ1-1|NA|TRBV4-1|NA
CASSALGRGNTEAFF
TGCGCCAGCAGCGCCCTCGGCAGGGGGAACACTGAAGCTTTCTTT
>TRBJ1-2|few|TRBV11-2|NA
CASSPADGEGYGYTF
TGTGCCAGCAGCCCCGCCGACGGGGAAGGGTATGGCTACACCTTC
>TRBJ2-7|NA|TRBV4-1|TRBD2
CASSLRGESFYEQYF
TGCGCCAGCAGCCTGCGGGGGGAGTCCTTCTACGAGCAGTACTTC
>TRBJ2-3|NA|TRBV9|NA
CASSGGAGGTDTQYF
TGTGCCAGCAGCGGAGGGGCAGGGGGGACAGATACGCAGTATTTT
>TRBJ1-1|NA|TRBV7-2|TRBD1
CASSRDRGRVEAFF
TGTGCCAGCAGCCGGGACAGGGGGCGAGTTGAAGCTTTCTTT
>TRBJ2-7|NA|TRBV5-5|TRBD1
CASSLDRGLDEQYF
TGTGCCAGCAGCTTGGACAGGGGGCTTGACGAGCAGTACTTC
>TRBJ2-2|NA|TRBV27|NA
CASSLGRDRAGELFF
TGTGCCAGCAGTTTAGGGCGGGATCGAGCCGGGGAGCTGTTTTTT
>TRBJ2-7|few|TRBV10-3|NA
CAATGSYEQYF
TGTGCCGCAACAGGTTCCTACGAGCAGTACTTC
>TRBJ2-1|NA|TRBV13|TRBD2
CASSLEGLGTIGAFYNEQFF
TGTGCCAGCAGCTTAGAGGGACTAGGGACGATAGGGGCCTTCTACAATGAGCAGTTCTTC
>TRBJ1-1|NA|TRBV18|NA
CASSRRGNGNTEAFF
TGTGCCAGCTCACGTCGGGGTAACGGGAACACTGAAGCTTTCTTT
>TRBJ2-1|NA|TRBV7-9|NA
CASSLPSRYNEQFF
TGTGCCAGCAGCTTACCAAGCAGGTACAATGAGCAGTTCTTC
>TRBJ2-1|few|TRBV30|TRBD2
CAWSAPSGSYNEQFF
TGTGCCTGGAGTGCCCCTAGCGGGAGCTACAATGAGCAGTTCTTC
>TRBJ2-7|once|TRBV4-1|TRBD2
CASSQGRLAVLSYEQYF
TGCGCCAGCAGCCAAGGACGACTAGCGGTACTCTCCTACGAGCAGTACTTC
>TRBJ1-4|NA|TRBV5-1|NA
CASSLGVANEKLFF
TGCGCCAGCAGCTTAGGGGTCGCTAATGAAAAACTGTTTTTT
>TRBJ2-7|NA|TRBV28|NA
CASSHRVWEQYF
TGTGCCAGCAGTCACAGGGTTTGGGAGCAGTACTTC
>TRBJ2-7|NA|TRBV6-1|TRBD2
CASSDDAGGDSYEQYF
TGTGCCAGCAGTGATGACGCGGGAGGCGATTCCTACGAGCAGTACTTC
>TRBJ1-1|NA|TRBV18|NA
CASSASDWAFF
TGTGCCAGCTCAGCCTCGGACTGGGCTTTCTTT
>TRBJ1-1|NA|TRBV12-5|TRBD1
CASGLVLSQGAPTEAFF
TGTGCTAGTGGTTTGGTACTTAGCCAGGGGGCGCCCACTGAAGCTTTCTTT
>TRBJ1-2|NA|TRBV6-1|TRBD1
CASSGFRQGGNYGYTF
TGTGCCAGCAGTGGTTTTCGACAGGGGGGAAACTATGGCTACACCTTC
>TRBJ2-7|NA|TRBV5-1|TRBD2
CASSLTASGRYEQYF
TGCGCCAGCAGCTTGACGGCTAGCGGGAGGTACGAGCAGTACTTC
>TRBJ2-5|NA|TRBV2|NA
CASTNGGTPETQYF
TGTGCCAGCACCAACGGGGGTACCCCAGAGACCCAGTACTTC
>TRBJ2-7|NA|TRBV7-2|NA
CASSRDFAYEQYF
TGTGCCAGCAGCCGGGACTTTGCCTACGAGCAGTACTTC
>TRBJ1-2|NA|TRBV5-4|NA
CASSFTGGSNGYTF
TGTGCCAGCAGCTTTACGGGGGGATCTAATGGCTACACCTTC
>TRBJ2-2|NA|TRBV5-4|TRBD1
CASNRGLDTGELFF
TGTGCCAGTAACAGGGGGTTAGACACCGGGGAGCTGTTTTTT
>TRBJ1-4|NA|TRBV7-9|NA
CASSTRSSAGRGEKLFF
TGTGCCAGCAGCACCCGGTCTTCGGCAGGCCGCGGGGAAAAACTGTTTTTT
>TRBJ1-1|NA|TRBV11-1|TRBD1
CASSLGPARGPEAFF
TGTGCCAGCAGCTTAGGTCCGGCGAGGGGGCCTGAAGCTTTCTTT
>TRBJ1-2|NA|TRBV9|NA
CASSVASANYGYTF
TGTGCCAGCAGCGTAGCCAGCGCCAACTATGGCTACACCTTC
>TRBJ2-7|NA|TRBV7-8|NA
CASSLARQSSYEQYF
TGTGCCAGCAGCTTAGCGAGGCAGAGCTCCTACGAGCAGTACTTC
>TRBJ2-5|once|TRBV5-6|TRBD2
CASSFYRGLAGLQETQYF
TGTGCCAGCAGCTTCTACCGAGGACTAGCGGGATTACAAGAGACCCAGTACTTC
>TRBJ1-5|NA|TRBV28|TRBD1
CASGNRGFNQPQHF
TGTGCCAGCGGAAACAGGGGCTTCAATCAGCCCCAGCATTTT
>TRBJ2-7|NA|TRBV19|TRBD1
CASGRDRGYEQYF
TGTGCCAGCGGCCGCGACAGGGGGTACGAGCAGTACTTC
>TRBJ2-6|once|TRBV10-3|TRBD1
CAISGWRTGGASGANVLTF
TGTGCCATCAGTGGGTGGCGGACAGGGGGCGCATCTGGGGCCAACGTCCTGACTTTC
>TRBJ2-2|NA|TRBV9|TRBD2
CASSAGPSGTNTGELFF
TGTGCCAGCAGCGCGGGGCCTAGCGGGACGAACACCGGGGAGCTGTTTTTT
>TRBJ2-1|NA|TRBV27|NA
CASSAGGYNEQFF
TGTGCCAGCAGTGCGGGTGGGTACAATGAGCAGTTCTTC
>TRBJ2-7|NA|TRBV11-2|NA
CASSFSTPSYEQYF
TGTGCCAGCAGCTTTTCTACTCCCTCCTACGAGCAGTACTTC
>TRBJ2-4|NA|TRBV9|NA
CASSSSQNIQYF
TGTGCCAGCAGTAGCAGTCAAAACATTCAGTACTTC
>TRBJ1-1|once|TRBV21-1|NA
CASSKVRGGAFF
TGTGCCAGCAGCAAAGTCAGGGGTGGGGCTTTCTTT
>TRBJ2-3|NA|TRBV27|NA
CASSQGTLTDTQYF
TGTGCCAGCAGTCAGGGGACGCTCACAGATACGCAGTATTTT
>TRBJ2-5|few|TRBV6-1|NA
CASRPRAGKETQYF
TGTGCCAGCAGACCCAGAGCAGGGAAAGAGACCCAGTACTTC
>TRBJ2-3|NA|TRBV11-2|TRBD2
CASSLDLLAGASDTQYF
TGTGCCAGCAGCTTAGATCTCCTAGCGGGGGCGTCAGATACGCAGTATTTT
>TRBJ1-5|once|TRBV6-1|TRBD1
CASSDTGGGQPQHF
TGTGCCAGCAGTGACACAGGGGGCGGTCAGCCCCAGCATTTT
>TRBJ2-7|few|TRBV5-1|TRBD2
CASSLAPRASGSSYEQYF
TGCGCCAGCAGCTTGGCCCCCCGGGCTAGCGGCAGCTCCTACGAGCAGTACTTC